This is a list of T cell receptor beta chains from one sample in a study of radiation and T cells in renal cell carcinoma. This table comes from immunoSEQ multiplex PCR, and its TCRdb copy is limited to in-frame clones, with some not included. The profile covers some 140,000 clones, with roughly 84% appearing a single time and approximately 12% taken by the ten largest. The material sequenced was blood, taken from a patient whose treatment included radiotherapy and nephrectomy. The receptors stem from a woman aged 45 to 65 with renal cell carcinoma. Both conserved end residues are trimmed from each CDR3. Each record gives: clone size, V gene, J gene, CDR3 protein. The size entry is marked missing in some rows and otherwise reads once, few, many or a size class.

>NA|TRBV21-1|TRBJ1-1
ASSKDGTPLNTEAF
>NA|TRBV5-1|TRBJ1-6
ASSQPNSPLH
>NA|TRBV19|TRBJ2-7
ASRGEGQGSYEQY
>NA|TRBV7-9|TRBJ2-2
ASSLARGATGELF
>NA|TRBV5-1|TRBJ1-3
ASSLATGNTIY
>NA|TRBV7-9|TRBJ2-7
ASSLGWQTYEQY
>NA|TRBV5-1|TRBJ2-4
ASSLEPGTLASIQY
>NA|TRBV7-9|TRBJ2-5
ASRHGRGNQETQY
>NA|TRBV10-3|TRBJ2-7
AISEMEGYEQY
>NA|TRBV10-3|TRBJ2-7
AISGVGAYEQY
>NA|TRBV7-6|TRBJ2-5
ASSSWSPGTGRGSQETQY
>NA|TRBV6-5|TRBJ2-2
ASRDSTFGELF
>NA|TRBV30|TRBJ1-2
AWRFGRTYGYT
>NA|TRBV5-1|TRBJ2-7
ASSLKGQSYEQY
>NA|TRBV5-5|TRBJ2-7
ASSNPTRQGATYEQY
>NA|TRBV9|TRBJ1-4
ASSVGTGGNGGEKLF
>NA|TRBV10-3|TRBJ2-1
AISERLAGAPESEQF
>NA|TRBV5-1|TRBJ1-1
ASSLGLNTEAF
>NA|TRBV9|TRBJ2-5
ASSVRGRDQETQY
>NA|TRBV4-3|TRBJ1-5
ASSQDRRAGQPQH
>NA|TRBV2|TRBJ1-5
ASTLDRDSNQPQH
>NA|TRBV18|TRBJ1-2
ASSPRDGNYGYT
>NA|TRBV19|TRBJ2-2
ASSSVILNTGELF
>NA|TRBV7-9|TRBJ2-2
ANRGPGTGELF
>NA|TRBV9|TRBJ1-1
ASSARGSSNTEAF
>NA|TRBV6-5|TRBJ2-7
ASSYSGGSSYEQY
>NA|TRBV7-9|TRBJ1-2
ASSLGVGDGYT
>NA|TRBV30|TRBJ2-3
AWNQRGDTDTQY
>NA|TRBV21-1|TRBJ1-5
ASSKVTTGSRRRNQPQH
>NA|TRBV19|TRBJ2-5
ASSARTGEQTQY
>NA|TRBV7-8|TRBJ2-7
ASSFGPLYEQY
>NA|TRBV19|TRBJ1-4
ASSIGAAATNEKLF
>NA|TRBV25-1|TRBJ1-4
ASSPQSFSYWEEKLF
>NA|TRBV6-1|TRBJ2-7
ASSGVGLADEQY
>few|TRBV30|TRBJ1-5
AWSATPQGQYSNQPQH
>NA|TRBV6-1|TRBJ2-3
ASKGRGGYTDTQY
>NA|TRBV27|TRBJ1-6
ATGQEPSYNSPLH
>few|TRBV19|TRBJ1-1
ASSIDREARRAF
>NA|TRBV6-1|TRBJ1-1
ASSEGGPYEAF
>NA|TRBV5-1|TRBJ2-7
ASSLGTGVYEQY
>NA|TRBV4-3|TRBJ1-2
ASSEATGQLSGYT
>NA|TRBV4-1|TRBJ2-3
ASSLEAPGTDTQY
>once|TRBV6-1|TRBJ1-6
ASSGGTGMVGSPLH
>NA|TRBV6-6|TRBJ1-2
ASIHPDRGLGGYT
>NA|TRBV11-3|TRBJ2-5
ASSPGPGGETQY
>NA|TRBV4-3|TRBJ1-6
ASSHRGNSPLH
>NA|TRBV4-3|TRBJ2-3
ASSQFPIGTSGGPDTQY
>NA|TRBV5-1|TRBJ2-5
ASSLLAGDQETQY
>few|TRBV5-4|TRBJ1-4
ASSEDRGGEKLF
>NA|TRBV7-2|TRBJ2-7
ASSSARDSLWEQY
>NA|TRBV7-2|TRBJ1-3
ASSLERPGQGLGNTIY
>NA|TRBV5-1|TRBJ2-7
ASSLSGGQSYEQY
>NA|TRBV14|TRBJ1-4
ASSPSHNEKLF
>NA|TRBV2|TRBJ1-5
ASGTHLNQPQH